These T cell receptor beta chains were read from a single sample in a study of blood T cell repertoires in COVID-19. Data came from immunoSEQ multiplex PCR; TCRdb stores just in-frame clones and leaves some out. Among 210,000 or so clones listed, about 90% were seen once. The sequencing input was peripheral blood. These receptors were obtained from a young woman who had recovered from COVID-19. CDR3s include the opening cysteine and the closing phenylalanine or tryptophan. The D gene is left open where the match is weak. Size is stated for part of the rows, as once, few or many counts, or as a class when the clone is expanded.

size: once
J: TRBJ2-7
V: TRBV3-1/TRBV3-2
D: TRBD2
CDR3: CASSYPGGTTYEQYF
DNA: TGTGCCAGCAGCTACCCGGGGGGTACAACCTACGAGCAGTACTTC

size: NA
J: TRBJ2-1
V: TRBV27
D: NA
CDR3: CASTKGGVGYNEQFF
DNA: TGTGCCAGCACCAAAGGGGGAGTGGGGTACAATGAGCAGTTCTTC

size: NA
J: TRBJ1-4
V: TRBV2
D: NA
CDR3: CASSGQDNEKLFF
DNA: TGTGCCAGCAGTGGACAGGATAATGAAAAACTGTTTTTT

size: NA
J: TRBJ2-7
V: TRBV7-8
D: TRBD2
CDR3: CASSQVGVAGPYEQYF
DNA: TGTGCCAGCAGCCAGGTTGGGGTAGCGGGCCCCTACGAGCAGTACTTC

size: NA
J: TRBJ2-2
V: TRBV14
D: NA
CDR3: CASSQALTAYTGELFF
DNA: TGTGCCAGCAGCCAAGCATTGACAGCCTACACCGGGGAGCTGTTTTTT

size: NA
J: TRBJ2-1
V: TRBV7-9
D: TRBD2
CDR3: CASSGNRLAGTYNEQFF
DNA: TGTGCCAGCAGCGGTAACCGACTAGCGGGAACCTACAATGAGCAGTTCTTC

size: NA
J: TRBJ1-2
V: TRBV7-9
D: NA
CDR3: CASNSGSGGYTF
DNA: TGTGCCAGCAACTCCGGGAGTGGTGGCTACACCTTC

size: NA
J: TRBJ2-3
V: TRBV20-1
D: NA
CDR3: CSASPFIQGLYTQYF
DNA: TGCAGTGCTAGTCCCTTTATACAGGGATTGTATACGCAGTATTTT

size: NA
J: TRBJ1-2
V: TRBV29-1
D: NA
CDR3: CSGELTGKHGYTF
DNA: TGCAGCGGCGAGCTGACAGGAAAACATGGCTACACCTTC

size: NA
J: TRBJ2-7
V: TRBV12-3/TRBV12-4
D: NA
CDR3: CASRDGTASQYF
DNA: TGTGCCAGCAGGGACGGGACTGCCTCTCAGTACTTC

size: NA
J: TRBJ1-1
V: TRBV20-1
D: NA
CDR3: CSASAGGNTEAFF
DNA: TGCAGTGCTAGTGCAGGTGGAAACACTGAAGCTTTCTTT

size: NA
J: TRBJ2-1
V: TRBV14
D: TRBD2
CDR3: CASSRVAGGKYNEQFF
DNA: TGTGCCAGCAGCCGAGTAGCGGGAGGCAAGTACAATGAGCAGTTCTTC

size: NA
J: TRBJ2-2
V: TRBV7-9
D: TRBD2
CDR3: CASSPPGGGRAGELFF
DNA: TGTGCCAGCAGCCCCCCGGGAGGGGGACGCGCCGGGGAGCTGTTTTTT

size: NA
J: TRBJ2-7
V: TRBV28
D: NA
CDR3: CASSLGRMSSYEQYF
DNA: TGTGCCAGCAGTTTAGGGAGAATGAGCTCCTACGAGCAGTACTTC

size: NA
J: TRBJ1-5
V: TRBV4-1
D: NA
CDR3: CASSGTMSQPQHF
DNA: TGCGCCAGCAGCGGGACTATGAGCCAGCCCCAGCATTTT

size: NA
J: TRBJ1-5
V: TRBV18
D: NA
CDR3: CASSPDSYSNQPQHF
DNA: TGTGCCAGCTCACCGGACAGTTATAGCAATCAGCCCCAGCATTTT

size: NA
J: TRBJ2-1
V: TRBV6-2/TRBV6-3
D: NA
CDR3: CASSWGPAYNEQFF
DNA: TGTGCCAGCAGTTGGGGGCCTGCCTACAATGAGCAGTTCTTC

size: NA
J: TRBJ1-2
V: TRBV27
D: NA
CDR3: CASGWGGFYYGYTF
DNA: TGTGCCAGCGGGTGGGGGGGCTTCTACTATGGCTACACCTTC

size: once
J: TRBJ1-2
V: TRBV5-6
D: TRBD1
CDR3: CASIPTGQLNYGYTF
DNA: TGTGCCAGCATCCCGACGGGACAGTTAAACTATGGCTACACCTTC

size: NA
J: TRBJ2-7
V: TRBV2
D: NA
CDR3: CASSPGLLSYEQYF
DNA: TGTGCCAGCAGTCCGGGACTCCTCTCCTACGAGCAGTACTTC

size: NA
J: TRBJ1-2
V: TRBV5-1
D: NA
CDR3: CASSLAAGFSYGYTF
DNA: TGCGCCAGCAGCTTGGCTGCAGGGTTTAGCTATGGCTACACCTTC

size: NA
J: TRBJ1-6
V: TRBV19
D: TRBD1
CDR3: CASSSPGGNSPLHF
DNA: TGTGCCAGTAGTTCGCCAGGGGGTAATTCACCCCTCCACTTT

size: NA
J: TRBJ2-4
V: TRBV27
D: NA
CDR3: CASSPGKGTALAKNIQYF
DNA: TGTGCCAGCAGTCCGGGGAAGGGTACTGCGCTAGCCAAAAACATTCAGTACTTC

size: few
J: TRBJ2-2
V: TRBV10-3
D: TRBD2
CDR3: CAISTGLAGVGELFF
DNA: TGTGCCATCAGTACCGGTCTAGCGGGAGTCGGGGAGCTGTTTTTT

size: NA
J: TRBJ2-5
V: TRBV1
D: NA
CDR3: CTSSQDEWDRGPSQETQYF
DNA: TGCACCAGCAGCCAAGATGAGTGGGACAGGGGGCCATCACAAGAGACCCAGTACTTC

size: NA
J: TRBJ2-7
V: TRBV19
D: NA
CDR3: CASSAGQTYEQYF
DNA: TGTGCCAGTAGTGCAGGACAAACTTACGAGCAGTACTTC

size: NA
J: TRBJ2-7
V: TRBV7-6
D: NA
CDR3: CASSLGGAGLSYEQYF
DNA: TGTGCCAGCAGCTTAGGAGGCGCAGGGCTCTCCTACGAGCAGTACTTC

size: once
J: TRBJ1-5
V: TRBV10-2
D: NA
CDR3: CASSQMGHQPQHF
DNA: TGCGCCAGCAGTCAGATGGGGCATCAGCCCCAGCATTTT

size: few
J: TRBJ2-5
V: TRBV25-1
D: NA
CDR3: CASSGAGGNQETQYF
DNA: TGTGCCAGCAGTGGGGCAGGGGGGAACCAAGAGACCCAGTACTTC

size: NA
J: TRBJ2-1
V: TRBV5-3
D: TRBD1
CDR3: CARSWVRDREGNEQFF
DNA: TGTGCCAGAAGCTGGGTACGGGACAGGGAAGGTAATGAGCAGTTCTTC

size: NA
J: TRBJ1-2
V: TRBV12-5
D: NA
CDR3: CASGLFRGYGYTF
DNA: TGTGCTAGTGGTTTGTTCCGGGGGTATGGCTACACCTTC

size: NA
J: TRBJ2-2
V: TRBV9
D: TRBD1
CDR3: CASSVGTGVSTGELFF
DNA: TGTGCCAGCAGCGTAGGGACAGGGGTATCCACCGGGGAGCTGTTTTTT

size: NA
J: TRBJ2-1
V: TRBV27
D: TRBD2
CDR3: CASSPYVGRAHEQFF
DNA: TGTGCCAGCAGTCCCTATGTCGGGAGGGCCCATGAGCAGTTCTTC

size: NA
J: TRBJ2-1
V: TRBV7-6
D: NA
CDR3: CASSSGGWTYNEQFF
DNA: TGTGCCAGCAGTTCAGGGGGGTGGACCTACAATGAGCAGTTCTTC

size: NA
J: TRBJ1-2
V: TRBV2
D: NA
CDR3: CASSDWGGGQDYGYTF
DNA: TGTGCCAGCAGTGATTGGGGAGGGGGGCAAGACTATGGCTACACCTTC